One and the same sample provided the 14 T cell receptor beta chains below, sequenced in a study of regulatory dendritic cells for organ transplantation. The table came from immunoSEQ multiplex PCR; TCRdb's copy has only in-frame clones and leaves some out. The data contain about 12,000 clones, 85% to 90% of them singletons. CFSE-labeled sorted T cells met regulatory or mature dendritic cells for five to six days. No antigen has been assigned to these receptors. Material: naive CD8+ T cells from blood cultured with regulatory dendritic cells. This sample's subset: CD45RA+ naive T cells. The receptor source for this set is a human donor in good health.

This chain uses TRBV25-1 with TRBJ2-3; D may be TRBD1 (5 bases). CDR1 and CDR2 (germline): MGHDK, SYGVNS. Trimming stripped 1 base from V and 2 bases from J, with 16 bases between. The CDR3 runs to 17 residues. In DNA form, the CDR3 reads TGTGCCAGCAGTGAATGGGAACCAGGGCATTTCACAGATACGCAGTATTTT. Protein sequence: CASSEWEPGHFTDTQYF.

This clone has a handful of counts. The CDR3: CASSWRINQPQHF. CDR3 bases: TGTGCCAGCAGTTGGCGGATAAATCAGCCCCAGCATTTT. This rearrangement joins TRBV6-5 to TRBJ1-5; D is unresolved. The CDR3 loop spans 13 amino acids. Per germline, CDR1 MNHEY and CDR2 SVGAGI. Trimming took off 4 bases at V and 4 bases at J, with 8 bases between the two ends.

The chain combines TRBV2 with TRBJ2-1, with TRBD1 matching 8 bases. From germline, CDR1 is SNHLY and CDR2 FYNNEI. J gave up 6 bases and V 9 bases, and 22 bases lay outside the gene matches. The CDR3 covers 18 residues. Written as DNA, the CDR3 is TGTGCCAGTGAACCGGGACAGGCTACGATGGTATTCAGCAATGAGCAGTTCTTC. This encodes CASEPGQATMVFSNEQFF.

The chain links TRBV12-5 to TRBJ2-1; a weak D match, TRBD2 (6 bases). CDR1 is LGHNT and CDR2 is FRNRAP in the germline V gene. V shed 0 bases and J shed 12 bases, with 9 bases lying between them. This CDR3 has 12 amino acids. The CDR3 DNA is TGTGCTAGTGGTTTGGTCCTAGCGTGGCAGTTCTTC. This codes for CASGLVLAWQFF.

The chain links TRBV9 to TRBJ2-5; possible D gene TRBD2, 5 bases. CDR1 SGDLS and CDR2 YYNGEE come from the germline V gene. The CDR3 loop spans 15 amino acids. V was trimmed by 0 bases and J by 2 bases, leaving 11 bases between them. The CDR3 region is CASSVGVRDQETQYF. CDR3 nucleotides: TGTGCCAGCAGCGTAGGGGTGAGGGATCAAGAGACCCAGTACTTC.

CDR3 loop: CASSLGPPTGREAYEQYF. In DNA, the CDR3 is TGTGCCAGCAGCTTAGGTCCCCCCACAGGGCGAGAAGCCTACGAGCAGTACTTC. V is TRBV7-9 and J is TRBJ2-7, with D perhaps matching TRBD1 (6 bases). V lost 1 base, J lost 2 bases, and 21 bases lay in between. Per the germline V gene, CDR1 is SEHNR and CDR2 is FQNEAQ (reference sequence). The CDR3 length is 18 residues.

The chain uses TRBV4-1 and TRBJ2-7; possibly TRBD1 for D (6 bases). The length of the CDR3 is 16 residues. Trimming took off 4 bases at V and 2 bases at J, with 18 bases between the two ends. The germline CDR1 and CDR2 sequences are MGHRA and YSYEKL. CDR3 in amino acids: CASSRRQERAPYEQYF. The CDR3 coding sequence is TGCGCCAGCAGCCGCCGACAGGAACGGGCCCCCTACGAGCAGTACTTC.

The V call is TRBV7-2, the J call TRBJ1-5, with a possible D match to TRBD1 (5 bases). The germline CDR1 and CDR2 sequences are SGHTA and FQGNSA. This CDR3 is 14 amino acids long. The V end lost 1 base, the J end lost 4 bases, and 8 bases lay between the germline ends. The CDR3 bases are TGTGCCAGCAGCTTAGGACAGAGTAATCAGCCCCAGCATTTT. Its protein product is CASSLGQSNQPQHF.

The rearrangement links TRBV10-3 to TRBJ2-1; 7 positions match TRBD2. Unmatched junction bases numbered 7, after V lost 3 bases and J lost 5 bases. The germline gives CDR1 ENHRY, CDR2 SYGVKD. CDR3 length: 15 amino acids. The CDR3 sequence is CAISERDYQDNEQFF. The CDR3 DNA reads TGTGCCATCAGTGAACGGGACTACCAGGACAATGAGCAGTTCTTC.

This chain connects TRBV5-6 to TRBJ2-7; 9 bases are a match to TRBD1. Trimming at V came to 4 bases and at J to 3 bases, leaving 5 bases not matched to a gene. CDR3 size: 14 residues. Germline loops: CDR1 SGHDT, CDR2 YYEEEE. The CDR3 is CASSPGTGFYEQYF. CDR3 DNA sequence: TGTGCCAGCAGCCCCGGGACAGGGTTCTACGAGCAGTACTTC.

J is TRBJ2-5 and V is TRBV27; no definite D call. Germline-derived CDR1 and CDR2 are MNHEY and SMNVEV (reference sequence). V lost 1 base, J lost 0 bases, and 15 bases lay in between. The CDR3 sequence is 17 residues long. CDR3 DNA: TGTGCCAGCAGTTTATATCCGACTTTAAAGTACCAAGAGACCCAGTACTTC. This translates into CASSLYPTLKYQETQYF.

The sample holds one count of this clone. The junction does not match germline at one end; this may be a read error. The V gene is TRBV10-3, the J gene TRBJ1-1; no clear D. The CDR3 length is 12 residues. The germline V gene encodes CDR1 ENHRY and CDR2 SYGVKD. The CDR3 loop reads CASSSTRLATFF. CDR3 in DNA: TGTGCCAGCAGTTCAACCCGGTTAGCGACTTTCTTT.

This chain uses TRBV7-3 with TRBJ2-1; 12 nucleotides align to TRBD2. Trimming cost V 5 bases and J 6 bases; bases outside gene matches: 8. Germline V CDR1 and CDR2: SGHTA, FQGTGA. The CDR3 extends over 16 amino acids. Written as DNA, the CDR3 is TGTGCCAGCAGCCCCCGACTAGCGGGAGTGGGCAATGAGCAGTTCTTC. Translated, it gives CASSPRLAGVGNEQFF.

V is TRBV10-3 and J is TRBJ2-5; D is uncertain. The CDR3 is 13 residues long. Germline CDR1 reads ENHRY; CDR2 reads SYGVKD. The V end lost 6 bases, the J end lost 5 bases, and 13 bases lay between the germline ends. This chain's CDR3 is CAISDELRETQYF. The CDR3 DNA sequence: TGTGCCATCAGCGATGAGCTCCGGGAGACCCAGTACTTC.